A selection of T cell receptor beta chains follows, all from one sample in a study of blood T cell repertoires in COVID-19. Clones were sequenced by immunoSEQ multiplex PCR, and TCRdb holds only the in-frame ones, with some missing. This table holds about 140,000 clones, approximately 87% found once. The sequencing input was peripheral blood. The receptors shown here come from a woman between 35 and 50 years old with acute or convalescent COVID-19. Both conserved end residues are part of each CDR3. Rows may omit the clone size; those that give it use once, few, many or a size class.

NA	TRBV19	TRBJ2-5	CASSKSQGKTQYF
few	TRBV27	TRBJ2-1	CASSFSTSGRNEQFF
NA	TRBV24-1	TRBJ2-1	CATSDFPGTSVNEQFF
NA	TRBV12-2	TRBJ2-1	CASRLVFHFLGTRSFNEQFF
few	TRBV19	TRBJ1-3	CASSITGGPSSGNTIYF
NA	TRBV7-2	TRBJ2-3	CASSLAGVAVTDTQYF
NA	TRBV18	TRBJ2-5	CASSPPGHQQTQYF
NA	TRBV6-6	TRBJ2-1	CASSHVQGNEQFF
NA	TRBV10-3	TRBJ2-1	CAISHPSGNEQFF
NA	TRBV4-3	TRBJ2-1	CASSAEGASYNEQFF
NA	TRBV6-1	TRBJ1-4	CASSENYGTGNEKLFF
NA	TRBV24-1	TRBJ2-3	CATQGAAGPDTQYF
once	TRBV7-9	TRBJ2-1	CASTALDPGLAVSYNEQFF
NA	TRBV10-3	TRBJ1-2	CAISEGQGHGYTF
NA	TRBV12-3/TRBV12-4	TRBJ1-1	CASSQGTGTAFF
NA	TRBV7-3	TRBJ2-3	CASSLSGGDTDTQYF
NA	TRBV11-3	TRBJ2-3	CASSPRQSDTQYF
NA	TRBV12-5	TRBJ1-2	CASGPPGGNYGYTF
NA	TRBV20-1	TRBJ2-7	CSASPPGIVTYEQYF
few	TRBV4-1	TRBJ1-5	CASSQTGTLSSQHF
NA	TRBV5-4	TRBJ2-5	CASSLPREGQETQYF
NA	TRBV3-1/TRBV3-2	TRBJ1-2	CASSQRTDGYTF
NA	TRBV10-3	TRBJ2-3	CAISESTGGRADTQYF
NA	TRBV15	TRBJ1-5	CATEGGNSNQPQHF
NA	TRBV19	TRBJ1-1	CASGGRQGDTEAFF
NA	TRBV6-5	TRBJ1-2	CASSYSRRGLNYGYTF
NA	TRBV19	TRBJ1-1	CASSRSGTGERNTEAFF
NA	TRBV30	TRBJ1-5	CAWSRTMSGNQPQHF
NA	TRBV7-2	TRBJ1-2	CASSLSRLNYGYTF
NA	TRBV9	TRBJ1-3	CASSHPGQGSSGNTIYF
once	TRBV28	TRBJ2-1	CASSPRGGRGNEQFF
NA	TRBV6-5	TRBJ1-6	CASSYSIQGDSPLHF
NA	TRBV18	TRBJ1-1	CASSLQHRNTEAFF
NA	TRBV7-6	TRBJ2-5	CASSLETRTSGSETQYF
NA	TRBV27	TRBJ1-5	CASSPLPGQGFQPQHF
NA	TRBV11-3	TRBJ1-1	CASSLLQGTEAFF
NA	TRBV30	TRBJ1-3	CAWSGDYGTIYF
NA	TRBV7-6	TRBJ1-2	CASSLRGLDGYTF
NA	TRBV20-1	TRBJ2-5	CSASRSGQGSETQYF
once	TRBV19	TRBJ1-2	CASSSFPYGYTF
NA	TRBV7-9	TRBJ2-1	CASSLTSGYEQFF
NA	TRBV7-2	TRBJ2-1	CASSSTSGSLRQFF
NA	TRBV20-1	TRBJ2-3	CSASPTTGGWYTQYF
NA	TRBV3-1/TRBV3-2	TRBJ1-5	CASSQTREGGPTNQPQHF
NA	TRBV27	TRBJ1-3	CASSPGQGSGNTIYF
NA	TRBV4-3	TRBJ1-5	CASSPTGTANQPQHF
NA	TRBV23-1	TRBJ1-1	CASSPLGQEGWGNTEAFF
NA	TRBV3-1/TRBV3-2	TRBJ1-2	CASSHKTTVSNYGYTF
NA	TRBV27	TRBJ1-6	CASSLSGFPYNSPLHF
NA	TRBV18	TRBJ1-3	CASSRDGISGNTIYF
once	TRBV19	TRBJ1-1	CASSTPGGTEAFF
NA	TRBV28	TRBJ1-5	CASREESNQPQHF
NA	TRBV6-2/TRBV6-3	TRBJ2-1	CASSYSGQGNEQFF